This TCR beta chain was documented in a study of metastatic and nonmetastatic thyroid tumors. There are many counts of this clone. Among the patients, none had received any treatment before thyroid surgery. Germline V gene data show CDR1 as MNHEY and CDR2 as SMNVEV (reference sequence). V was cut by 3 bases and J by 5 bases, with 35 bases left in between. The CDR3 runs to 22 residues. TCRdb reanalyzed the PCR reads with MiXCR. Altogether about 33,000 clones are present, more than 15% being singletons, with the ten largest covering about 5%. The source material was blood. This chain joins TRBV27 and TRBJ1-5; D perhaps matches TRBD1 (6 bases). The clonotype was recovered from a female donor with papillary thyroid cancer or a benign thyroid nodule (not recorded which). Some clones in this sample may be carry-over from other donors' samples. The CDR3: CASSLSTPRTGRGGSIDQPQHF. The CDR3 DNA reads TGTGCCAGCAGTTTGTCGACCCCCCGAACGGGCAGGGGAGGTTCAATCGATCAGCCCCAGCATTTT.